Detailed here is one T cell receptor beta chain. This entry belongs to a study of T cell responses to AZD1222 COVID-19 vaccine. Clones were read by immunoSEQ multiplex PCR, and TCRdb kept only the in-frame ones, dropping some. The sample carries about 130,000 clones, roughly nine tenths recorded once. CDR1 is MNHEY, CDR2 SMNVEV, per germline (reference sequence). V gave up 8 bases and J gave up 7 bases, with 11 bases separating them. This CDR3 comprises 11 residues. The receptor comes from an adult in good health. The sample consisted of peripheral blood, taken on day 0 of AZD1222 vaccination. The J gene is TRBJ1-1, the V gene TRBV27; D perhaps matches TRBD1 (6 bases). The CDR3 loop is CASGRGLEAFF. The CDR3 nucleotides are TGTGCCAGCGGCAGGGGACTTGAAGCTTTCTTT.